Shown below are 14 T cell receptor beta chains from a single sample sequenced in a study of blood T cell repertoires in COVID-19. Assay: immunoSEQ multiplex PCR; the TCRdb copy retains only in-frame clones and omits some. The table has about 59,000 clones, roughly 91% seen once. The source material was peripheral blood. These receptors came from a human donor in a cohort sampled during active COVID-19.

The CDR3 DNA reads as TGTGCCAGCAGCTTAGGGGTAGGGGGGGAAGATACGCAGTATTTT. This codes for CASSLGVGGEDTQYF. V usage is TRBV7-2 and J usage is TRBJ2-3, with D perhaps TRBD2 (7 bases). V lost 1 base, J lost 5 bases, and 13 bases lay in between. The CDR3 sequence is 15 residues long. Per the germline V gene, CDR1 is SGHTA and CDR2 is FQGNSA.

The rearrangement links TRBV3-1 (or the pseudogene TRBV3-2) to TRBJ1-1; maybe TRBD1 (5 bases). The CDR3 has 17 amino acids. V lost 0 bases, J lost 11 bases, and 25 bases lay in between. Germline loops: CDR1 LGHDT, CDR2 YNNKEL (reference sequence). Written as DNA, the CDR3 is TGTGCCAGCAGCCAAGATTCGGCGTTGGGAAGGGGTGGTGGGGCTTTCTTT. Protein: CASSQDSALGRGGGAFF.

The rearrangement uses TRBV19 and TRBJ2-1; 8 bases line up with TRBD1. Per the germline V gene, CDR1 is LNHDA and CDR2 is SQIVND (reference sequence). The V and J ends lost 6 bases and 4 bases, in that order; junction bases with no gene match: 8. There are 15 residues in the CDR3. The CDR3 region has the DNA TGTGCCAGTAGCAGATCCGGGACAGGATACAATGAGCAGTTCTTC. Its translation: CASSRSGTGYNEQFF.

The V call is TRBV7-8, the J call TRBJ2-3; 12 bases align to TRBD2. With 5 bases clipped from V and 0 bases from J, the junction kept 9 bases outside the gene matches. Per germline, CDR1 SGHVS and CDR2 FQNEAQ. The CDR3 is made up of 18 amino acids. The CDR3 loop is CASSPLGTSGSSTDTQYF. The CDR3 region has the DNA TGTGCCAGCAGCCCCCTGGGGACTAGCGGGTCTAGCACAGATACGCAGTATTTT.

This clone was seen a few times. The gene calls are TRBV4-3 and TRBJ1-2; the D is unclear. The CDR3 totals 16 residues. V gave up 0 bases and J gave up 6 bases, with 17 bases separating them. Germline assignment: CDR1 LGHNA and CDR2 YSLEER. CDR3 loop: CASSQDLIRGSDGYTF. The CDR3 region has the DNA TGCGCCAGCAGCCAAGATCTCATCCGAGGATCCGATGGCTACACCTTC.

V gene TRBV6-6 combines with J gene TRBJ2-3, with D uncertain. Germline V lookup: CDR1 MNHNY, CDR2 SVGAGI (reference sequence). V lost 2 bases, J lost 2 bases, and 11 bases lay in between. The CDR3 is made up of 15 amino acids. The CDR3 region is CASSYGHPTTDTQYF. In DNA form, the CDR3 reads TGTGCCAGCAGTTACGGGCACCCGACCACAGATACGCAGTATTTT.

This clone was detected only a few times. The chain couples TRBV7-2 to TRBJ1-1; 7 bases line up with TRBD1. The CDR3 runs 15 residues. Germline assignment: CDR1 SGHTA and CDR2 FQGNSA. The trim removed 2 bases at V and 0 bases at J, leaving 3 bases unmatched. CDR3 protein: CASSLNRGLNTEAFF. CDR3 coding DNA: TGTGCCAGCAGCTTAAACAGGGGCCTGAACACTGAAGCTTTCTTT.

V and J are TRBV5-1 and TRBJ1-2, with TRBD1 matching 8 bases. This CDR3 is 14 amino acids long. The germline V gene encodes CDR1 SGHRS and CDR2 YFSETQ. J was trimmed by 7 bases and V by 0 bases; bases with no gene match: 5. CDR3 amino acids: CASSLVAGGGGYTF. The CDR3 nucleotides are TGCGCCAGCAGCTTGGTAGCAGGGGGCGGTGGCTACACCTTC.

CDR3: CSADRGRGYGYTF. In DNA form, the CDR3 reads TGCAGCGCTGACAGGGGAAGGGGCTATGGCTACACCTTC. The chain joins TRBV29-1 to TRBJ1-2; the match to TRBD1 covers 8 bases. The CDR3 totals 13 residues. Trimming took 7 bases from V and 4 from J; bases not matched to a gene: 8. The germline V gene has CDR1 SQVTM and CDR2 ANQGSEA.

In its sample, this clone was seen once. V and J are TRBV11-2 and TRBJ1-6; D is undetermined. The CDR3 consists of 15 residues. V was pared by 3 bases and J by 8 bases, with 14 bases between. The germline V gene encodes CDR1 SGHAT and CDR2 FQNNGV. CDR3 DNA sequence: TGTGCCAGCAGCTTTGAGCATCATGAGGATTCACCCCTCCACTTT. Encoded protein: CASSFEHHEDSPLHF.

This clone has only one observation. The genes are TRBV11-2 and TRBJ1-4, with D possibly TRBD1 on 6 matching bases. Germline CDR1 SGHAT, CDR2 FQNNGV. The V end lost 4 bases, the J end lost 4 bases, and 16 bases lay between the germline ends. The CDR3 loop spans 16 amino acids. In nucleotides, the CDR3 is TGTGCCAGCAGCTCCTATGACAGGAGACATAATGAAAAACTGTTTTTT. Translation gives CASSSYDRRHNEKLFF.

The V call is TRBV2, the J call TRBJ1-6; D unresolved. V lost 6 bases and J lost 0, with 12 bases in between. CDR1 is SNHLY and CDR2 is FYNNEI in the germline V gene. The CDR3 loop spans 16 amino acids. The CDR3 is CASSATRSSYNSPLHF. CDR3 nucleotide sequence: TGTGCCAGCAGCGCCACAAGGAGCTCCTATAATTCACCCCTCCACTTT.

The count of this clone is one. The rearrangement links TRBV7-2 to TRBJ2-2; unclear D gene. V dropped 4 bases and J dropped 4 bases, with 13 bases sitting between them. The CDR3 loop spans 15 amino acids. CDR1 is SGHTA, CDR2 FQGNSA, per germline. CDR3 loop: CASSSSPTGTGELFF. The CDR3 DNA reads as TGTGCCAGCAGCTCTTCCCCGACTGGCACCGGGGAGCTGTTTTTT.

This clone is a singleton in its sample. CDR3 amino acids: CASSLAAAGGNGYTF. The CDR3 nucleotides read TGTGCCAGCAGCCTCGCGGCGGCAGGGGGTAATGGCTACACCTTC. The J gene is TRBJ1-2, the V gene TRBV28; 7 bases line up with TRBD1. Germline CDR1 reads MDHEN; CDR2 reads SYDVKM. The CDR3 covers 15 residues. Germline trimming cut 6 bases from V and 6 bases from J; bases unmatched to any gene: 13.